The entry below gives a single T cell receptor (beta chain) sequence along with its context. Its target is not known. The CDR3 contains 17 residues. Germline CDR1 and CDR2: MGHRA and YSYEKL. Trimming took 4 bases from V and 2 from J, leaving 18 bases between them. The repertoire was sequenced with immunoSEQ multiplex PCR; TCRdb's copy has only in-frame clones and lacks some. The sample shows roughly 80,000 clones, roughly 91% of them seen only once. This record comes from a study of graft-versus-host responses after intestinal transplantation. On the study more broadly: Multivisceral, liver-intestinal, or isolated intestinal transplants were received by the recipients.

Points from the study as a whole: HvG clone declines early post-transplant were associated with peak circulating GvH levels. Recipient marrow held GvH clones, some first seen in ileum or blood. Those patients showing graft-donor T cell macrochimerism displayed high graft-versus-host to host-versus-graft clonal ratios in allografts.

The chain employs TRBV4-1 and TRBJ1-5; D is possibly TRBD1 (6 bases). The specimen comprised unstimulated CD8+ T cells sorted from spleen or lymph node cells, sampled before transplant. This TCR derives from a human donor who was the organ donor for an intestinal transplant. In DNA, the CDR3 is TGCGCCAGCAGCCGCAAAGTACAGGGTATCGGCAATCAGCCCCAGCATTTT. Residues: CASSRKVQGIGNQPQHF.